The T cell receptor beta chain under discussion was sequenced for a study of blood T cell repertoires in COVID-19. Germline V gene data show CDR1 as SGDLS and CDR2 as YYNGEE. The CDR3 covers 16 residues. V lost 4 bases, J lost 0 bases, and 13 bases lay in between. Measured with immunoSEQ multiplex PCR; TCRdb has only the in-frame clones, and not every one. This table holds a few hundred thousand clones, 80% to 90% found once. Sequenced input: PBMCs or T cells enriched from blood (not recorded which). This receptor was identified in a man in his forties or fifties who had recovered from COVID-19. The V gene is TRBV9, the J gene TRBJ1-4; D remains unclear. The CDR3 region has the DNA TGTGCCAGCAGCCCCCGTCGGGAGCCAACTAATGAAAAACTGTTTTTT. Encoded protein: CASSPRREPTNEKLFF.